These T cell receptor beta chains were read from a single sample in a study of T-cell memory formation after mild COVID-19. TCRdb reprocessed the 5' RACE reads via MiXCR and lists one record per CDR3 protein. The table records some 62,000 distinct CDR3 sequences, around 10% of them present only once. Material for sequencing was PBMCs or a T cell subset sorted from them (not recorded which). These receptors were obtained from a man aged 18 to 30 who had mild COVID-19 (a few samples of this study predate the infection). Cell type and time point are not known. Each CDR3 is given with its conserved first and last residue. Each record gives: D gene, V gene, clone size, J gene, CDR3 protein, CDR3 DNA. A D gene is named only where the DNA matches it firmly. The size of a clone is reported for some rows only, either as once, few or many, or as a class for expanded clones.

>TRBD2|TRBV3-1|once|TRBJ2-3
CASSGFGGEGSPTDTQYF
TGTGCCAGCAGCGGGTTTGGTGGGGAGGGATCACCCACAGATACGCAGTATTTT
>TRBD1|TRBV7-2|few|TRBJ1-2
CASRPRGQGPFGNYGYTF
TGTGCCAGCAGGCCAAGGGGACAGGGGCCCTTTGGTAACTATGGCTACACCTTC
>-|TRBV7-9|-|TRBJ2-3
CASSLVTTSTDTQYF
TGTGCCAGCAGCTTAGTCACCACTAGCACAGATACGCAGTATTTT
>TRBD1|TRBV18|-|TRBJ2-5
CASSLGQGAQRETQYF
TGTGCCAGCTCACTCGGACAGGGGGCGCAGAGAGAGACCCAGTACTTC
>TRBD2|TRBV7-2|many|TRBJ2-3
CASSFTGGPDTQYF
TGTGCCAGCAGCTTTACGGGGGGGCCAGATACGCAGTATTTT
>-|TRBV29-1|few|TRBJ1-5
CSVAGVGKDQPQHF
TGCAGCGTTGCGGGTGTAGGGAAGGATCAGCCCCAGCATTTT
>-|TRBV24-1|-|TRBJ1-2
CATQGLLYGYTF
TGTGCCACTCAGGGGCTCCTCTATGGCTACACCTTC
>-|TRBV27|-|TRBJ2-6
CASRSEGGANVLTF
TGTGCCAGTCGATCGGAGGGAGGGGCCAACGTCCTGACTTTC
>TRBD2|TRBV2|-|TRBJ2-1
CASSEGAGGIYNEQFF
TGTGCCAGCAGTGAAGGCGCGGGGGGAATATACAATGAGCAGTTCTTC
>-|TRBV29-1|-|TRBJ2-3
CSVDGASTDTQYF
TGCAGCGTTGATGGCGCTAGCACAGATACGCAGTATTTT
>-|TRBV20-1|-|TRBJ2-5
CSADTRQETQYF
TGCAGTGCTGACACACGGCAGGAGACCCAGTACTTC
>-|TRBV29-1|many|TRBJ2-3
CSVDPADTQYF
TGCAGCGTTGACCCGGCCGATACGCAGTATTTT
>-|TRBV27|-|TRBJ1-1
CASSWGGANTEDFF
TGTGCCAGCAGTTGGGGGGGAGCGAACACTGAAGATTTCTTT
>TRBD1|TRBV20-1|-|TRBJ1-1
CSASGQAEAFF
TGCAGTGCTTCTGGACAGGCTGAAGCTTTCTTT
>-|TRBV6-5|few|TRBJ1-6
CASSYVGGGPNSPLHF
TGTGCCAGCAGTTATGTGGGGGGCGGCCCGAATTCACCCCTCCACTTT
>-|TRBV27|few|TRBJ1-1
CASSFRGTEAFF
TGTGCCAGCAGTTTTCGGGGCACTGAAGCTTTCTTT
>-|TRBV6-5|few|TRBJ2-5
CASSYSVEETQYF
TGTGCCAGCAGTTACTCAGTTGAAGAGACCCAGTACTTC
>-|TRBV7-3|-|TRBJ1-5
CASSPDQPQHF
TGTGCCAGCAGCCCCGATCAGCCCCAGCATTTT
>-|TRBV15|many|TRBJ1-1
CATSRDTMNTEAFF
TGTGCCACCAGCAGAGATACCATGAACACTGAAGCTTTCTTT
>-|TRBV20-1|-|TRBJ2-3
CSARVAGAFYADTQYF
TGCAGTGCCCGGGTGGCGGGGGCCTTTTACGCAGATACGCAGTATTTT
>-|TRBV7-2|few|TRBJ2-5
CASSLVAGYSETQYF
TGTGCCAGCAGCTTAGTGGCGGGGTACTCAGAGACCCAGTACTTC
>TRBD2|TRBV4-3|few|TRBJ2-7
CASSKSGGAFEQYF
TGCGCCAGCAGCAAAAGCGGGGGGGCGTTCGAGCAGTACTTC
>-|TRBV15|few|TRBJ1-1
CATSRGLANTEAFF
TGTGCCACCAGCAGAGGACTGGCGAACACTGAAGCTTTCTTT
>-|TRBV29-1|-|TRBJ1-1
CSVEGVEGTEAFF
TGCAGCGTTGAAGGGGTCGAGGGCACTGAAGCTTTCTTT
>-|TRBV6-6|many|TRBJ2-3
CASSRSRTEKSTDTQYF
TGTGCCAGCAGTCGGTCCCGCACAGAGAAATCCACAGATACGCAGTATTTT
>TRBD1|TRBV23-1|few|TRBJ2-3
CASPTLQGATDTQYF
TGCGCCAGCCCCACACTACAGGGGGCGACAGATACGCAGTATTTT
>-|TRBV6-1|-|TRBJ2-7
CASRLTTEQYF
TGTGCCAGCAGACTTACCACCGAGCAGTACTTC
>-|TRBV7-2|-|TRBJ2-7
CASSPRQATYEQYF
TGTGCCAGCAGCCCTAGACAGGCGACCTACGAGCAGTACTTC
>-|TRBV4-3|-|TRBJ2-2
CASSQRPNTGELFF
TGCGCCAGCAGCCAACGACCCAACACCGGGGAGCTGTTTTTT
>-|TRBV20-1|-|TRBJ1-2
CSEGHLYGYTF
TGCAGTGAGGGACATCTTTATGGCTACACCTTC
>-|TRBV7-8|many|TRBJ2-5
CASSLSSLAMYF
TGTGCCAGCAGCTTATCATCCTTGGCCATGTACTTC
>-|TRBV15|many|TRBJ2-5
CATSKGQETQYF
TGTGCCACCAGCAAGGGCCAAGAGACCCAGTACTTC
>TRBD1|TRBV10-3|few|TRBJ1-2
CATHRGAGSGYTF
TGTGCCACTCACAGGGGTGCAGGGTCCGGCTACACCTTC
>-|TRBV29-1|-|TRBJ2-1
CSVEGQVNEQFF
TGCAGCGTTGAGGGTCAGGTCAATGAGCAGTTCTTC
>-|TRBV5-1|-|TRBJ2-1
CASSSLGSGEQFF
TGCGCCAGCAGCTCCCTAGGAAGCGGTGAGCAGTTCTTC
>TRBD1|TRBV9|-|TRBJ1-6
CASSVGQGDSPLHF
TGTGCCAGCAGCGTGGGACAGGGGGATTCACCCCTCCACTTT
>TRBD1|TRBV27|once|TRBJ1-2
CASSFVQGATPYGYTF
TGTGCCAGCAGTTTTGTCCAGGGGGCTACTCCGTATGGCTACACCTTC
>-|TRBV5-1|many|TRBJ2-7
CASSIDQTGEQYF
TGCGCCAGCAGCATCGATCAAACAGGGGAGCAGTACTTC
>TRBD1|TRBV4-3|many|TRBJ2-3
CASSQRPGGNTQYF
TGCGCCAGCAGCCAAAGACCAGGGGGCAATACGCAGTATTTT
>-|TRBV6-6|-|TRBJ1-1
CASAPQGTEAFF
TGTGCCAGCGCCCCCCAAGGCACTGAAGCTTTCTTT
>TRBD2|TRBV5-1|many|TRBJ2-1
CASSLGSGERGEQFF
TGCGCCAGCAGCTTGGGAAGCGGGGAGCGGGGTGAGCAGTTCTTC
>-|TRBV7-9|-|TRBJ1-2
CASGLLNYGYTF
TGTGCCAGCGGGCTGCTGAACTATGGCTACACCTTC
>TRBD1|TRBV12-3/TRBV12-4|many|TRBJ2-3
CASSLAGQHTDTQYF
TGTGCCAGCAGTTTAGCGGGACAGCACACAGATACGCAGTATTTT
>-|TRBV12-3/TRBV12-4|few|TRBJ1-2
CASSLLTNYGYTF
TGTGCCAGCAGTTTGTTAACTAACTATGGCTACACCTTC